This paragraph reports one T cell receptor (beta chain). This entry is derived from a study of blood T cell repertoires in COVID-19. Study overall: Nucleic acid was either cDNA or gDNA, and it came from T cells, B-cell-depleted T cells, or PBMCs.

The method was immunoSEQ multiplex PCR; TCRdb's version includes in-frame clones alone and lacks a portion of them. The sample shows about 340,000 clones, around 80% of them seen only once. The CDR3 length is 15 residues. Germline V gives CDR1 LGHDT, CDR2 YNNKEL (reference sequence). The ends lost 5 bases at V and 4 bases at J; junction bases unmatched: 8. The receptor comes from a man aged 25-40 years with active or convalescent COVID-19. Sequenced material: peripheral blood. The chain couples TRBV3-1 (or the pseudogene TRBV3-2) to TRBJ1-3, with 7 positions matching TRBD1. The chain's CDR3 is CASSTPGGGGNTIYF. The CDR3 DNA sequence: TGTGCCAGCAGCACCCCAGGGGGAGGCGGAAACACCATATATTTT.